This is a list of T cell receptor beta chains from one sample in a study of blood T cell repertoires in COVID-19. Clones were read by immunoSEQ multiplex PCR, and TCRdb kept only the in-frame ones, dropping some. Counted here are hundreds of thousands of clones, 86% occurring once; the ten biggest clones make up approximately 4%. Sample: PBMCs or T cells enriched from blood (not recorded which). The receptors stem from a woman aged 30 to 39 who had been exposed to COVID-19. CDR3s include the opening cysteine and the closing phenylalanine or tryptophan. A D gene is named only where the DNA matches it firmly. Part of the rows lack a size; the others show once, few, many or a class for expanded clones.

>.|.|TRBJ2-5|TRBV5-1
TGCGCCAGCAGCTTCGGGGAAAAACAAGAGACCCAGTACTTC
CASSFGEKQETQYF
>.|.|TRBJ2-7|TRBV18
TGTGCCAGCTCACCGGAGTTAGACGGAAACCCGCAGTACTTC
CASSPELDGNPQYF
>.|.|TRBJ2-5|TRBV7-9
TGTGCCAGCAGCCCCTCGGGGACCCAGTACTTC
CASSPSGTQYF
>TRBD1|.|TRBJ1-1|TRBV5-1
TGCGCCAGCAGCTTGGAGCGACAGGGGGCAAAGGAAGCTTTCTTT
CASSLERQGAKEAFF
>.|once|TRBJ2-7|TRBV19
TGTGCCAGTAGTACCCTACACGGGACAATCTACGAGCAGTACTTC
CASSTLHGTIYEQYF
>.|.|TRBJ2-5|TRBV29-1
TGCAGCGCCGAACGGGGAGTAGGGGAGACCCAGTACTTC
CSAERGVGETQYF
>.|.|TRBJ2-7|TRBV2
TGTGCCAGTGTTTCCCTCTACTACGAGCAGTACTTC
CASVSLYYEQYF
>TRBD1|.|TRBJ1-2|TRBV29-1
TGCAGCGTGCGGACAGGGGATGGCTACACCTTC
CSVRTGDGYTF
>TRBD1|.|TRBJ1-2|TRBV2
TGTGCCAGCTCCCAGGGGGCCCTCTATGGCTACACCTTC
CASSQGALYGYTF
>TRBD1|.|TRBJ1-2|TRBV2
TGTGCCAGCAGTCTAACCGGGACAGGTGCTTATGGCTACACCTTC
CASSLTGTGAYGYTF
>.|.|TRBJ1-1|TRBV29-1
TGCAGCGCGGGACATACGAACACTGAAGCTTTCTTT
CSAGHTNTEAFF
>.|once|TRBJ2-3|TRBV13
TGTGCCAGCAGCCCAAGCGAAGATACGCAGTATTTT
CASSPSEDTQYF
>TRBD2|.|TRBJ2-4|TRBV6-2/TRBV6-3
TGTGCCAGCAGTTACTCGATCGCGGGGGGCCGGAACATTCAGTACTTC
CASSYSIAGGRNIQYF
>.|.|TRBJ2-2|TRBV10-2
TGCGCCAGCAGTGATGAACAGTCGAACACCGGGGAGCTGTTTTTT
CASSDEQSNTGELFF
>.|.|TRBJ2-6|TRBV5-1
TGCGCCAGCAGCGAAGACATCGGAACCCCCAACGTCCTGACTTTC
CASSEDIGTPNVLTF
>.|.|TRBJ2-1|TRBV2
TGTGCCAGCAGTGGGGCAAATGAGCAGTTCTTC
CASSGANEQFF
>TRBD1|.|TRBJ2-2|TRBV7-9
TGTGCCAGCAGCCCTGGACAGGGGTATATCGGGGAGCTGTTTTTT
CASSPGQGYIGELFF
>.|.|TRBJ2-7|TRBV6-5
TGTGCCAGCAGTAATCTAGGTCTCAGCTCCTACGAGCAGTACTTC
CASSNLGLSSYEQYF
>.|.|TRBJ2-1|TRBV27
TGTGCCAGCAGTTTAGGGTTTCGGGGGAATGAGCAGTTCTTC
CASSLGFRGNEQFF
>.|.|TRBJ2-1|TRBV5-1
TGCGCCAGCAGCTTGGACAGCGGGCACTACAATGAGCAGTTCTTC
CASSLDSGHYNEQFF
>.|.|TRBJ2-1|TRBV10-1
TGCGCCAGCAGTGACGCTAGCGTGGGCTCCTACAATGAGCAGTTCTTC
CASSDASVGSYNEQFF
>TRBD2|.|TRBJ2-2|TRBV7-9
TGTGCCAGCAGCCCGAGACTAGCGGGGGGGCAGGACACCGGGGAGCTGTTTTTT
CASSPRLAGGQDTGELFF
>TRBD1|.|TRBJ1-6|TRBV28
TGTGCCAGCATTCTACAGGGGTTCGCTAATTCACCCCTCCACTTT
CASILQGFANSPLHF
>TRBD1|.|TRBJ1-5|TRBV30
TGTGCCTGGAGTGTACAGGGGGGCTGGCAGCCCCAGCATTTT
CAWSVQGGWQPQHF
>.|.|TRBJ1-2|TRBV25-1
TGTGCCAGCAGTGAATACGGGGGAGGCTACACCTTC
CASSEYGGGYTF
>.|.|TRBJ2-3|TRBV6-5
TGTGCCAGCAGCGGGGACTCCACAGATACGCAGTATTTT
CASSGDSTDTQYF
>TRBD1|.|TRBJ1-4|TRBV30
TGTGCCTGGAGCCCTGGGACAGGTCCTAATGAAAAACTGTTTTTT
CAWSPGTGPNEKLFF
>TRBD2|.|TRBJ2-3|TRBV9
TGTGCCAGCAGCGAGAGCGGGGGGTCCACAGATACGCAGTATTTT
CASSESGGSTDTQYF
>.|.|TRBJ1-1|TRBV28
TGTGCCAGCAGTTTTTGGAACAGGGAAGCTTTCTTT
CASSFWNREAFF
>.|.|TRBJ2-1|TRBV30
TGTGCCTGGAGTATAGAGGGTTGGGGTGAGCAGTTCTTC
CAWSIEGWGEQFF
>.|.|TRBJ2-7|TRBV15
TGTGCCACCAGCAGATTGGACAGCAGCTACGAGCAGTACTTC
CATSRLDSSYEQYF
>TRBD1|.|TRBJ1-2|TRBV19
TGTGCCAGTAGTAACCGGGACAGCAACTATGGCTACACCTTC
CASSNRDSNYGYTF
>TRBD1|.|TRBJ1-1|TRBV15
TGTGCCACCAGCAGAGGAGGACAGGGGAACACTGAAGCTTTCTTT
CATSRGGQGNTEAFF
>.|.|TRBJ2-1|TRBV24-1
TGTGCCACCGCTCCCACGCGGGGGCTCATAAATGAGCAGTTCTTC
CATAPTRGLINEQFF
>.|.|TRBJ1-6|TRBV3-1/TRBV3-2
TGTGCCAGCAGCCAAGGGGAAGGGAGACCCCTCCACTTT
CASSQGEGRPLHF
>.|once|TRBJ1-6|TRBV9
TGTGCCAGCAGCGTAGGCAGGCCTAATTCACCCCTCCACTTT
CASSVGRPNSPLHF
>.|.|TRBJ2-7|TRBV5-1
TGCGCCAGCAGCTTGGGGCAGGGGTCCCTCTACGAGCAGTACTTC
CASSLGQGSLYEQYF
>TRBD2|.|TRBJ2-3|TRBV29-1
TGCAGCGTTGTCAGCGGGAGGAGCACAGATACGCAGTATTTT
CSVVSGRSTDTQYF
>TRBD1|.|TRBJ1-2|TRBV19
TGTGCCAGTAGTGCCGGACAGGTGAGAGGTGGCTACACCTTC
CASSAGQVRGGYTF
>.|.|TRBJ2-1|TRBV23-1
TGCGCCAGCAGTTCTCCGGGACACCCCTACAATGAGCAGTTCTTC
CASSSPGHPYNEQFF
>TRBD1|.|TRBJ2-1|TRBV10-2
TGCGCCAGCAGACCGGGACAGGGTTACAATGAGCAGTTCTTC
CASRPGQGYNEQFF
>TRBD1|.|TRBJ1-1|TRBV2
TGTGCCAGCAGTGAAAGCCGGGACAGGGAAGCTTTCTTT
CASSESRDREAFF
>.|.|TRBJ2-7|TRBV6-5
TGTGCCAGCAGTTATCAGGAAGGTGGCTACGAGCAGTACTTC
CASSYQEGGYEQYF
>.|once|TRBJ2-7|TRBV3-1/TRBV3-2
TGTGCCAGCAGCCAGAGGTGGCTTGATGCCTACGAGCAGTACTTC
CASSQRWLDAYEQYF
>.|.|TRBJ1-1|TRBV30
TGTGCCTGGAGTGACAGGGCCACTGAAGCTTTCTTT
CAWSDRATEAFF
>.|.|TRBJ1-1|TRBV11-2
TGTGCCAGCAGCTCCCTCGGACTGGGATACACTGAAGCTTTCTTT
CASSSLGLGYTEAFF
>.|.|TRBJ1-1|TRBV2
TGTGCCAGCAGTGAATTGTCTGGACATATGAACACTGAAGCTTTCTTT
CASSELSGHMNTEAFF
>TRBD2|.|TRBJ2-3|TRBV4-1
TGCGCCAGCAGCCAAGAGTCTAGCGGAACCATCACAGATACGCAGTATTTT
CASSQESSGTITDTQYF
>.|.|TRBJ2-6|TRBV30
TGTGCCTGGAGTGTAGTCCCTCTGAGTGGGGCCAACGTCCTGACTTTC
CAWSVVPLSGANVLTF
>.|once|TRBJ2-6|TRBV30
TGTGCCTGGAGCCGGGGAGGTGGGGCCAACGTCCTGACTTTC
CAWSRGGGANVLTF
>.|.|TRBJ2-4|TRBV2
TGTGCCAGCAGTGAAGGCGGGCAGGAGGGAGCCAAAAACATTCAGTACTTC
CASSEGGQEGAKNIQYF
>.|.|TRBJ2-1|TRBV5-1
TGCGCCAGCAGCTTGGCAGGCTCCTACAATGAGCAGTTCTTC
CASSLAGSYNEQFF
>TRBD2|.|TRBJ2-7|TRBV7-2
TGTGCCAGCAGCTTAACCACTAGCGGGGGAACCTACGAGCAGTACTTC
CASSLTTSGGTYEQYF
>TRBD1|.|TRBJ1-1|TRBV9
TGTGCCAGCAGCACCCGACAGGGTTCTCAAGCTTTCTTT
CASSTRQGSQAFF
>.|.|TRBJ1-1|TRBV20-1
TGCAGTGCTAGAGAGGGGGGAGGAGCTTTCTTT
CSAREGGGAFF
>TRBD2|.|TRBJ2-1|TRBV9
TGTGCCAGCAGCCTGCGGGGGGAATCCTACAATGAGCAGTTCTTC
CASSLRGESYNEQFF